This T cell receptor beta chain emerged from a study of control samples from healthy donors and cancer patients. The CDR3 has 16 amino acids. CDR1 and CDR2 from the germline V gene are SGHTA and FQGNSA. The V and J ends lost 5 bases and 0 bases respectively, with 14 bases between them. Using immunoSEQ multiplex PCR, the repertoire was profiled, and TCRdb retains in-frame clones only, with some absent. The sample carries 100,000 to 150,000 clones, 85% to 95% recorded once. The chain joins TRBV7-2 to TRBJ2-1; the D gene is possibly TRBD1 (7 bases). The sequenced sample was PBMCs. This receptor was identified in a man older than 75 with head and neck cancer. The CDR3 DNA sequence: TGTGCCAGCAGCGCGGGACAGCTCCTCTCCTACAATGAGCAGTTCTTC. It is translated as CASSAGQLLSYNEQFF.